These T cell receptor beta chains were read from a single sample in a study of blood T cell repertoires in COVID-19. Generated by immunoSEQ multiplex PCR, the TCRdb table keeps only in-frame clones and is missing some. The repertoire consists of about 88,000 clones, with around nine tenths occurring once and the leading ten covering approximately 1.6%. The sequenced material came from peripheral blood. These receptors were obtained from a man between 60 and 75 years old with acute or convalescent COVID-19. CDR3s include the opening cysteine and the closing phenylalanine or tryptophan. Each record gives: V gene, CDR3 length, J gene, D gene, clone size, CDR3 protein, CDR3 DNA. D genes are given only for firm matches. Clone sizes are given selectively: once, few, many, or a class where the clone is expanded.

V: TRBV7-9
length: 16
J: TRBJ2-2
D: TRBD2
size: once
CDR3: CASSSRLAGYAGELFF
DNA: TGTGCCAGCAGCTCAAGGCTAGCGGGGTACGCCGGGGAGCTGTTTTTT

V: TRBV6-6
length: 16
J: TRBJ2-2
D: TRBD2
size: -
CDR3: CASSLTGGRDTGELFF
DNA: TGTGCCAGCAGTCTCACGGGAGGCCGCGACACCGGGGAGCTGTTTTTT

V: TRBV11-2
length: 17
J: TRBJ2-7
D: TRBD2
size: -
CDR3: CASRTRTSGRVSYEQYF
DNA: TGTGCCAGCAGGACCCGAACTAGCGGGAGGGTGTCCTACGAGCAGTACTTC

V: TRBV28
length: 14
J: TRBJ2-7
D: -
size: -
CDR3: CASRALGQTYEQYF
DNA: TGTGCCAGCAGGGCTCTAGGACAGACCTACGAGCAGTACTTC

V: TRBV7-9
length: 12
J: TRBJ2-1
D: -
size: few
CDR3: CASLKRNNEQFF
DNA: TGTGCCAGTCTAAAGCGGAACAATGAGCAGTTCTTC

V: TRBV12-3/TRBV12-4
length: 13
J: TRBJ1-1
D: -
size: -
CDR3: CASSLGSAGEAFF
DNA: TGTGCCAGCAGTTTAGGTTCGGCAGGTGAAGCTTTCTTT

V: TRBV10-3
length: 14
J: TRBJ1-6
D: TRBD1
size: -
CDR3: CAIRDTGGNSPLHF
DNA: TGTGCCATCAGAGACACAGGGGGTAATTCACCCCTCCACTTT

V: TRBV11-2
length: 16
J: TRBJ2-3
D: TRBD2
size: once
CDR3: CASSPARARGGGTQYF
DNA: TGTGCCAGCAGCCCCGCCAGGGCGCGGGGGGGAGGTACGCAGTATTTT

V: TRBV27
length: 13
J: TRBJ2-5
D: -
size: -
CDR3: CASSFHREETQYF
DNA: TGTGCCAGCAGTTTTCACAGAGAAGAGACCCAGTACTTC

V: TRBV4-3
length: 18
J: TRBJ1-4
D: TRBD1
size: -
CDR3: CASSQERDRGRPNEKLFF
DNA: TGCGCCAGCAGCCAAGAGAGGGACAGGGGGCGGCCTAATGAAAAACTGTTTTTT